These 18 T cell receptor beta chains originate from one sample sequenced in a study of untreated major depressive disorder. Measured with immunoSEQ multiplex PCR; TCRdb has only the in-frame clones, and not every one. The table lists approximately 13,000 clones, just over 90% of them singletons. Study-wide results and caveats: TRBV05-01 (Vbeta 5.1) usage was higher in CD4+ T cells of depressed patients than controls.

Their target antigens are unknown. The sample consisted of CD4+ T cells from PBMCs. These receptors were taken from a woman between 25 and 40 years old with major depressive disorder.

The rearrangement uses TRBV5-5 and TRBJ1-4; D is possibly TRBD1 (5 bases). Germline V gene sequence: CDR1 SGHKS, CDR2 YYEKEE (reference sequence). The CDR3 extends over 14 amino acids. Trimming left V 3 bases short and J 5 bases short, with 11 bases between. CDR3 coding DNA: TGTGCCAGCAGCTATGACAGCTCCAATGAAAAACTGTTTTTT. It specifies CASSYDSSNEKLFF.

The chain joins TRBV11-3 to TRBJ2-1; 7 nucleotides match TRBD1. Trimming cost V 2 bases and J 7 bases; bases outside gene matches: 17. The CDR3 consists of 18 residues. Germline-derived CDR1 and CDR2 are SGHNT and YENEEA. The CDR3: CASSLSGWVATGWNEQFF. The CDR3 DNA is TGTGCCAGCAGCTTATCCGGTTGGGTAGCGACAGGGTGGAATGAGCAGTTCTTC.

This chain uses TRBV7-6 with TRBJ1-2, with D possibly TRBD1 on 6 matching bases. The CDR3 is 14 residues long. Trimming took 5 bases from V and 6 from J, leaving 16 bases between them. CDR1 and CDR2 from the germline V gene are SGHVS and FNYEAQ. CDR3 coding DNA: TGTGCCAGCAGCCCGAACCGGGACACACATGGCTACACCTTC. It encodes CASSPNRDTHGYTF.

The chain employs TRBV4-3 and TRBJ1-2; D possibly corresponds to TRBD1 (5 bases). Germline V gives CDR1 LGHNA, CDR2 YSLEER. V lost 3 bases and J 6 bases, leaving 11 bases between the germline ends. The CDR3 is 13 residues long. The CDR3 sequence: CASSQEGLDGYTF. The CDR3 DNA reads TGCGCCAGCAGCCAGGAGGGGCTGGATGGCTACACCTTC.

This CDR3 reads CASSQERRTGSTGELFF. CDR3 in DNA: TGTGCCAGCAGCCAAGAGAGGAGGACAGGGTCCACCGGGGAGCTGTTTTTT. The genes are TRBV4-2 and TRBJ2-2; 8 bases are shared with TRBD1. The CDR3 covers 17 residues. The V and J ends lost 0 bases and 4 bases, in that order; junction bases with no gene match: 7. Germline CDR1 LGHNA, CDR2 YNFKEQ.

The rearrangement links TRBV5-1 to TRBJ2-1; 12 bases are shared with TRBD2. This CDR3 has 16 amino acids. The J segment lost 8 bases and the V segment lost 3 bases, leaving 9 bases of the junction unmatched. The germline gives CDR1 SGHRS, CDR2 YFSETQ. The CDR3 region is CASSSRTSGTRDEQFF. The DNA for the CDR3 is TGCGCCAGCAGCTCGCGGACTAGCGGGACGAGGGATGAGCAGTTCTTC.

This sequence joins TRBV6-1 and TRBJ2-3, with 9 positions matching TRBD2. Per germline, CDR1 MNHNS and CDR2 SASEGT. With V trimmed by 5 bases and J by 6 bases, 3 bases remained unmatched. This CDR3 region has 13 residues. CDR3 protein: CASSWREGDTQYF. CDR3 sequence (DNA): TGTGCCAGCAGTTGGCGGGAGGGGGATACGCAGTATTTT.

V usage is TRBV20-1 and J usage is TRBJ1-2; D ambiguous. The germline gives CDR1 DFQATT, CDR2 SNEGSKA (reference sequence). V lost 6 bases and J 8 bases, leaving 13 bases between the germline ends. This CDR3 has 11 residues. Written as DNA, the CDR3 is TGCAGTGCGAGCAAGGTATCCGGCTACACCTTC. Translation: CSASKVSGYTF.

The chain is built from TRBV5-1 and TRBJ2-7; D uncertain. Germline V gene lookup returns CDR1 SGHRS and CDR2 YFSETQ. V lost 3 bases and J 5 bases, leaving 0 bases between the germline ends. The CDR3 contains 9 residues. As DNA, the CDR3 is TGCGCCAGCAGCTACGAGCAGTACTTC. This encodes CASSYEQYF.

The chain employs TRBV7-2 and TRBJ1-3; 7 nucleotides align to TRBD1. CDR3 length: 15 amino acids. With 6 bases clipped from V and 2 bases from J, the junction kept 7 bases outside the gene matches. Germline V gene lookup returns CDR1 SGHTA and CDR2 FQGNSA. CDR3 sequence: CASSSTGAAGNTIYF. The CDR3, as DNA: TGTGCCAGCAGTTCTACAGGGGCAGCTGGAAACACCATATATTTT.

The J gene is TRBJ2-3, the V gene TRBV7-2; TRBD1 is a possible D gene (6 bases). This CDR3 is 16 amino acids long. V was pared by 5 bases and J by 1 base, with 16 bases between. From germline, CDR1 is SGHTA and CDR2 FQGNSA. CDR3 region: CASSRTGTLGTDTQYF. The CDR3 bases are TGTGCCAGCAGCCGCACAGGGACCCTCGGCACAGATACGCAGTATTTT.

This chain joins TRBV18 and TRBJ1-3; D perhaps matches TRBD1 (6 bases). The CDR3 sequence is 16 residues long. V was cut by 4 bases and J by 2 bases, with 15 bases left in between. The germline gives CDR1 KGHSH, CDR2 LQKENI. This chain's CDR3 is CASSLKGQLPGNTIYF. CDR3 DNA sequence: TGTGCCAGCTCACTCAAGGGACAACTCCCTGGAAACACCATATATTTT.

This sequence joins TRBV27 and TRBJ1-2; tentative D call: TRBD1 (5 bases). The CDR3 is 19 residues long. The V gene's germline CDR1 is MNHEY and CDR2 SMNVEV (reference sequence). V dropped 4 bases and J dropped 5 bases, with 29 bases sitting between them. CDR3 residues: CASSSRRGDAQSDQYGYTF. CDR3 coding DNA: TGTGCCAGCAGTTCCCGTCGAGGGGACGCGCAAAGCGATCAGTATGGCTACACCTTC.

The chain uses TRBV21-1 and TRBJ2-3. TRBV21-1 is listed as a pseudogene. CDR3 size: 16 residues. The CDR3 reads CASSSPRATSTDTQYF. For the CDR3, the DNA is TGTGCCAGCAGCAGCCCTAGGGCCACTAGCACAGATACGCAGTATTTT.

The chain carries TRBV9 and TRBJ2-7, with TRBD2 identical over 8 bases. Losses at the gene ends were 2 bases for V and 4 bases for J; bases not matched to a gene: 8. This CDR3 contains 15 residues. Germline lookup yields CDR1 SGDLS and CDR2 YYNGEE. The CDR3 sequence: CASSVGTRAYYEQYF. The CDR3, as DNA: TGTGCCAGCAGCGTTGGGACTAGGGCTTATTACGAGCAGTACTTC.

The J gene is TRBJ1-2, the V gene TRBV19; TRBD1 might be the D (6 bases). The CDR3 length is 14 residues. The germline gives CDR1 LNHDA, CDR2 SQIVND (reference sequence). With 4 bases removed from V and 4 bases from J, the gap between germline ends came to 13 bases. The CDR3 reads CASSNRAQGYGYTF. The CDR3 coding sequence is TGTGCCAGTAGTAACAGGGCCCAGGGCTATGGCTACACCTTC.

The chain couples TRBV7-9 to TRBJ2-7; 8 nucleotides align to TRBD1. This CDR3 contains 17 residues. Germline CDR1 reads SEHNR; CDR2 reads FQNEAQ (reference sequence). Trimming removed 0 bases from V and 4 bases from J; junction bases left unmatched: 11. CDR3 residues: CASSLAALQGAGYEQYF. DNA for the CDR3: TGTGCCAGCAGCTTAGCGGCGTTGCAGGGGGCCGGATACGAGCAGTACTTC.

This clone was observed a single time. The chain links TRBV19 to TRBJ2-3; D gene ambiguous. Germline CDR1 LNHDA, CDR2 SQIVND (reference sequence). This CDR3 has 12 residues. The V end lost 6 bases, the J end lost 2 bases, and 6 bases lay between the germline ends. In DNA, the CDR3 is TGTGCCAGTAGGGTGAACACAGATACGCAGTATTTT. Residues: CASRVNTDTQYF.